Sequencing of this TCR beta chain was carried out in a study of control samples from healthy donors and cancer patients (dated by TCRdb to 2019 to 2021). The library came from the immunoSEQ multiplex PCR assay. Entries here come from immuneACCESS through TCRdb and include only in-frame sequences with V and J called. Some clones fail to appear in such tables; in the studies checked, an unresolved V gene covers under half of the shortfall, and the cause of the remainder is unknown. This sample has 120,000 to 150,000 clones in its table, and about 90% of those were observed once. Together, the top ten hold 5.5% to 7.5% of the sample. On this clone itself: Its specific antigen is unknown. Qualities for individual bases were not recorded, and no much larger clone is one base off.

CDR1 SGHTA and CDR2 FQGTGA are derived from the germline V gene. Cut back by 6 bases and 5 bases, the V and J ends lie 16 bases apart. Taken from cysteine to phenylalanine, the CDR3 has 14 residues. This entry keeps only the CDR3 DNA: 42 bases, framed from base 1. What was sequenced was blood. The TCR comes from a man between 18 and 29 years old in good health. The sequence links TRBV7-3 to TRBJ1-1, with TRBD1 as a weak D call on 6 bases. CDR3 sequence: CASSRRSGVTEAFF. The nucleotides read TGTGCCAGCAGTCGACGTTCAGGGGTTACTGAAGCTTTCTTT.